A selection of T cell receptor beta chains follows, all from one sample in a study of blood T cells in healthy people across ages. TCRdb analysed the 5' RACE reads with MiXCR anew, one entry per CDR3 protein. The table shows some 800,000 distinct CDR3 sequences, with approximately 44% occurring only once. What was sequenced was blood. The receptors derive from a man in his fifties or sixties in good health. Both conserved end residues are trimmed from each CDR3.

>TRBJ2-3|TRBV4-3
ASSQDRSTVGNTDTQY
>TRBJ1-2|TRBV7-2
ASRRYGGADGYT
>TRBJ1-4|TRBV20-1
SARVYGTIEKLF
>TRBJ2-7|TRBV20-1
SAGTQEGYEQY
>.|TRBV13
ASSEFGSIQY
>TRBJ1-3|TRBV5-1
ASNKGDSGNTIY
>TRBJ1-1|TRBV25-1
ASLAYENTEAF
>TRBJ1-6|TRBV20-1
SASNSNRIGPLH
>TRBJ2-1|TRBV6-2/TRBV6-3
ASSYLGQLDYNEQF
>TRBJ2-1|TRBV6-2/TRBV6-3
ASSYSTFGGEAGTYNEQF
>TRBJ2-7|TRBV29-1
SVQTSGGSYEQY
>TRBJ2-3|TRBV12-3/TRBV12-4
ASSFPQTTDTQY
>TRBJ2-3|TRBV7-2
ASSSPPIGRPRDTQY
>TRBJ1-1|TRBV29-1
SVEGLDTEAF
>TRBJ2-3|TRBV12-3/TRBV12-4
ASSGGRGDTQY
>TRBJ2-1|TRBV27
ASSSRLAGPKYNEQF
>.|TRBV11-2
ASSLFVGSYEQY
>TRBJ1-2|TRBV5-1
ASSSPGGQGYT
>TRBJ2-1|TRBV20-1
SATWTSSSNEQF
>TRBJ2-7|TRBV5-1
ASSVGPGYEQY
>TRBJ1-1|TRBV3-1
ASTRSNRGRRTEAF
>TRBJ1-2|TRBV15
ATSRGSAGSFGYT
>TRBJ2-1|TRBV7-2
ASSANEQF
>TRBJ1-1|TRBV3-1
ASSQRTGWDTEAF
>TRBJ2-1|TRBV4-1
ASSQASEEQF
>TRBJ1-2|TRBV5-1
ASRRDRGKYGYT